The rows below give T cell receptor beta chains drawn from one sample of a study of identical twins. TCRdb processed the 5' RACE reads anew with MiXCR; each CDR3 protein has one entry. The data show hundreds of thousands of distinct CDR3 sequences, with roughly 12% seen just once and 1.5% to 2% held by the top ten. These data were also reused for a study on yellow fever vaccine responses in identical twins.

The sequencing input was PBMCs. These receptors all come from a woman younger than 35 in good health. Both conserved end residues are part of each CDR3. The D gene is left open where the match is weak. Size is omitted from some rows. Given values are once, few, many or a class for expanded clones.

NA,TRBJ1-2,TRBV12-3/TRBV12-4,NA,TGTGCCAGCAGTCCCGGGAGGCAGGGTAACACCTTC,CASSPGRQGNTF
NA,TRBJ1-1,TRBV6-1,NA,TGTGCCAGCAGTCAACGCCTGACAGGGAACACTGAAGCTTTCTTT,CASSQRLTGNTEAFF
NA,TRBJ2-2,TRBV27,TRBD2,TGTGCCAGCAGTTCCCAGGGACTAGCGGGAGATCCCGGGGAGCTGTTTTTT,CASSSQGLAGDPGELFF
NA,TRBJ1-5,TRBV20-1,TRBD1,TGCAGTGCGTGGACAGGATCTAATCAGCCCCAGCATTTT,CSAWTGSNQPQHF
NA,TRBJ2-3,TRBV20-1,NA,TGCAGTGCTAGATTGGGGGGGCGGAAAGATACGCAGTATTTT,CSARLGGRKDTQYF
few,TRBJ2-1,TRBV4-1,NA,TGCGCCAGCAGCCACCTGTTCGGCGAGCAGTTCTTC,CASSHLFGEQFF
few,TRBJ2-3,TRBV4-1,NA,TGCGCCAGCAGCCAAGCTGGGCACCAGGGGAGCAGGGCAGATACGCAGTATTTT,CASSQAGHQGSRADTQYF
few,TRBJ1-5,TRBV11-2,TRBD1,TGTGCCAGCAGCTCGACAACAGGGGATCAGCCCCAGCATTTT,CASSSTTGDQPQHF
few,TRBJ2-7,TRBV5-1,NA,TGCGCCAGCAGCTTGGACTCAGGGGCGCGGGAGCAGTACTTC,CASSLDSGAREQYF
few,TRBJ1-5,TRBV9,NA,TGTGCCAGCAGCGTAGGTGAGGGAGACACGCTTCCACAGCCCCAGCATTTT,CASSVGEGDTLPQPQHF
few,TRBJ2-7,TRBV27,TRBD1,TGTGCCAGCAGTTTTAGCTTCGGGGACAGGGGCTCCTACGAGCAGTACTTC,CASSFSFGDRGSYEQYF
NA,TRBJ1-5,TRBV6-1,TRBD1,TGTGCCAGCAGTCTGGACAGGGAGCATAGCAATCAGCCCCAGCATTTT,CASSLDREHSNQPQHF
few,TRBJ2-5,TRBV20-1,NA,TGCAGTGCCCATCACCCCATGACCCAGTACTTC,CSAHHPMTQYF
few,TRBJ2-3,TRBV28,NA,TGTGCCAGCAGTTTATTGGCACAGGGTAAGCAGTATTTT,CASSLLAQGKQYF
few,TRBJ2-6,TRBV12-3/TRBV12-4,TRBD2,TGTGCCAGCAGTTTTACTAGCGACAGCTCTGGGGCCAACGTCCTGACTTTC,CASSFTSDSSGANVLTF
many,TRBJ2-3,TRBV5-1,TRBD2,TGCGCCAGCAGCTTGGTGGAGAGCGGGGGAAACACAGATACGCAGTATTTT,CASSLVESGGNTDTQYF
NA,TRBJ1-5,TRBV20-1,TRBD1,TGCAGTGCGCAGGCAGGGGGCACTCAGCCCCAGCATTTT,CSAQAGGTQPQHF
many,TRBJ2-3,TRBV24-1,TRBD1,TGTGCCACCAGTGACCACAGGGGCGGCACAGATACGCAGTATTTT,CATSDHRGGTDTQYF
few,TRBJ2-1,TRBV12-3/TRBV12-4,TRBD2,TGTGCCAGCAGTTTAGGTCCTAGCGGGAGCGGTTTGGATGAGCAGTTCTTC,CASSLGPSGSGLDEQFF
few,TRBJ2-1,TRBV11-3,TRBD2,TGTGCCAGCAGTATCGGGACTAGCGGGGGAGATGAGCAGTTCTTC,CASSIGTSGGDEQFF
NA,TRBJ2-5,TRBV20-1,TRBD1,TGCAGTGCTAGGAGCGCAGGGGGTAGGGGCCAAGAGACCCAGTACTTC,CSARSAGGRGQETQYF
few,TRBJ1-2,TRBV10-3,NA,TGTGCCATCAGTGAGGTGGGGGAATATGGCTACACCTTC,CAISEVGEYGYTF
NA,TRBJ1-2,TRBV10-3,TRBD1,TGTGCCACCTCCCCCGGCGGACAGGGGAACTATGGCTACACCTTC,CATSPGGQGNYGYTF
NA,TRBJ1-1,TRBV7-9,NA,TGTGCCAGCAGCCCGGACGGTGTTAGGACTGAAGCTTTCTTT,CASSPDGVRTEAFF
few,TRBJ2-6,TRBV6-5,NA,TGTGCCACCCTCTCTGGGGCCAACGTCCTGACTTTC,CATLSGANVLTF
NA,TRBJ2-2,TRBV5-5,NA,TGTGCCAGCAGCCAACTACAGGGTACCGGGGAGCTGTTTTTT,CASSQLQGTGELFF
NA,TRBJ2-2,TRBV7-9,NA,TGTGCCGCCGGGGACGGGGAGCTGTTTTTT,CAAGDGELFF
NA,TRBJ1-5,TRBV12-3/TRBV12-4,NA,TGTGCCAGCAGCCCACACGATAATCAGCCCCAGCATTTT,CASSPHDNQPQHF
few,TRBJ2-7,TRBV15,NA,TGTGCCACCAGCAGAGATAGAAGGGGGGCTTACGAGCAGTACTTC,CATSRDRRGAYEQYF
many,TRBJ2-1,TRBV12-3/TRBV12-4,NA,TGTGCCAGCAGTTTGAGACTGCCTGAGGATGAGCAGTTCTTC,CASSLRLPEDEQFF
few,TRBJ2-3,TRBV7-9,NA,TGTGCCAGCAGACAATTCACTAGCCCTAGCACAGATACGCAGTATTTT,CASRQFTSPSTDTQYF
few,TRBJ2-1,TRBV5-1,TRBD2,TGCGCCAGCAGCCCGATTACCGGGACTAGCGGGATGTACAATGAGCAGTTCTTC,CASSPITGTSGMYNEQFF
many,TRBJ1-1,TRBV12-3/TRBV12-4,TRBD1,TGTGCCAGCAGCCTCTGGGAGGGGACAGGGAGATTTAAAGCTTTCTTT,CASSLWEGTGRFKAFF
NA,TRBJ2-3,TRBV12-3/TRBV12-4,NA,TGTGCCAGCAGCCGACAGTTCCCCCCAGATACGCAGTATTTT,CASSRQFPPDTQYF
few,TRBJ2-3,TRBV5-1,TRBD2,TGCGCCAGCAGCTTGGTTGGCGGGAGTGGGCCAGATACGCAGTATTTT,CASSLVGGSGPDTQYF
few,TRBJ2-5,TRBV6-1,TRBD1,TGTGCCAGCAGACCGAGACAGGGTGTGGAAGAGACCCAGTACTTC,CASRPRQGVEETQYF
NA,TRBJ2-2,TRBV5-1,NA,TGCGCCAGCAGCTTTCTACAGCACGCGAACACCGGGGAGCTGTTTTTT,CASSFLQHANTGELFF
NA,TRBJ1-5,TRBV19,NA,TGTGCCAGTAGTCCGGGATTGAGACAGCCCCAGCATTTT,CASSPGLRQPQHF
NA,TRBJ1-4,TRBV20-1,NA,TGCAGTGCTATTCGCCAGTCGGGGATCAATGAAAAACTGTTTTTT,CSAIRQSGINEKLFF
few,TRBJ2-7,TRBV6-5,NA,TGTGCCAGCAGTTCCGGTAGTGGCAAGCAGTACTTC,CASSSGSGKQYF
few,TRBJ2-3,TRBV10-3,NA,TGTGCCATCAGGGACTCCATAGGCACAGATACGCAGTATTTT,CAIRDSIGTDTQYF
NA,TRBJ2-2,TRBV5-1,TRBD1,TGCGCCAGCAGCAGGGGGACAGAATTTACCGGGGAGCTGTTTTTT,CASSRGTEFTGELFF
few,TRBJ1-2,TRBV6-1,NA,TGTGCCAGCAGCCCCGGGGGAGAAAACTATGGCTACACCTTC,CASSPGGENYGYTF
NA,TRBJ2-1,TRBV29-1,TRBD2,TGCAGCGGGGCCGGGACTAACTACAATGAGCAGTTCTTC,CSGAGTNYNEQFF
few,TRBJ1-1,TRBV21-1,NA,TGTGCCTGCTCCCTTCAAGGCCTTACGGAAGCTTTCTTT,CACSLQGLTEAFF
many,TRBJ1-2,TRBV3-1,NA,TGTGCCAGCAGCCAAATGGGTTCCTATGGCTACACCTTC,CASSQMGSYGYTF
NA,TRBJ2-1,TRBV19,TRBD2,TGTGCCAGTAGTATGCTCGGGGGGGCGAGGAATGAGCAGTTCTTC,CASSMLGGARNEQFF
many,TRBJ2-3,TRBV5-1,TRBD2,TGCGCCAGCAGCCTTAGCGGGATCAGCACAGATACGCAGTATTTT,CASSLSGISTDTQYF
NA,TRBJ2-1,TRBV29-1,NA,TGCAGCGTTGGCGGGGGCGCAAATGAGCAGTTCTTC,CSVGGGANEQFF
NA,TRBJ2-5,TRBV4-2,TRBD1,TGTGCCAGCAGCCAAGACTGGGACAGGCAAGAGACCCAGTACTTC,CASSQDWDRQETQYF
many,TRBJ1-1,TRBV12-5,NA,TGTGCTAGTGTTCCCCAAAGGGCGGTTATGAACACTGAAGCTTTCTTT,CASVPQRAVMNTEAFF
NA,TRBJ1-1,TRBV24-1,NA,TGTGCCACCAGTGATCCCTCAACTCAGAACACTGAAGCTTTCTTT,CATSDPSTQNTEAFF
NA,TRBJ2-3,TRBV2,TRBD1,TGTGCCAGCAGAGTGGACAGGACCACAGATACGCAGTATTTT,CASRVDRTTDTQYF
many,TRBJ2-1,TRBV12-3/TRBV12-4,NA,TGTGCCAGCAGACCCGGGCGGAGCGAAGTTTCCTACAATGAGCAGTTCTTC,CASRPGRSEVSYNEQFF
many,TRBJ2-2,TRBV4-2,TRBD1,TGTGCCAGCAGCCAAGTTTCAGGACAGGGCTTTACCGGGGAGCTGTTTTTT,CASSQVSGQGFTGELFF